This TCR beta chain was sequenced during a study of OX40 agonist ivuxolimab in advanced cancers. Findings of the study overall: Normalized expansion of T-cell clones was also low for some nonresponders.

Profiling relied on immunoSEQ multiplex PCR, and the TCRdb table lists in-frame clones only, not all of them. The repertoire holds fewer than 70,000 clones, with roughly nine tenths as singletons. This clone is medium-sized (0.01 to 0.1%) within its sample. Its matching antigen is unknown. The TCR sequence derives from an adult with an advanced solid tumor such as melanoma, head and neck, liver or kidney cancer. Sequences were derived from CD4+ or CD8+ T cells sorted from blood, sampled in a trial of the OX40 agonist ivuxolimab.

The CDR3 spells CASSELAGGQETQYF. The CDR3 bases are TGTGCCAGCAGTGAACTAGCGGGGGGGCAAGAGACCCAGTACTTC. The rearrangement joins TRBV6-1 to TRBJ2-5; TRBD2 matches 12 bases. CDR3 length: 15 amino acids. Trimming cost V 2 bases and J 2 bases; bases outside gene matches: 0. CDR1 is MNHNS, CDR2 SASEGT, per germline.